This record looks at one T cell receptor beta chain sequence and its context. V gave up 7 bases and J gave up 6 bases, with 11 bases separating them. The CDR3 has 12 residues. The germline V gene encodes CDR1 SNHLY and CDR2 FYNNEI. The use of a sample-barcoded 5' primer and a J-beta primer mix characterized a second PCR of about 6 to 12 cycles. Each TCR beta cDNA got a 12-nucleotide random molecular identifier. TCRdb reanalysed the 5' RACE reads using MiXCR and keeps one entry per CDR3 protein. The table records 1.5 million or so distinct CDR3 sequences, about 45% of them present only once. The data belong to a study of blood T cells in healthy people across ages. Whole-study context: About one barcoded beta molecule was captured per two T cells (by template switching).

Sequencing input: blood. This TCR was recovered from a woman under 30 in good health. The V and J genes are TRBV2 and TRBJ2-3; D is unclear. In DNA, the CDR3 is TGTGCCAGCATAACTTCCGGCGATACGCAGTATTTT. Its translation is CASITSGDTQYF. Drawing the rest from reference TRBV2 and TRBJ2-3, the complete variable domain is EPEVTQTPSHQVTQMGQEVILRCVPISNHLYFYWYRQILGQKVEFLVSFYNNEISEKSEIFDDQFSVERPDGSNFTLKIRSTKLEDSAMYFCASITSGDTQYFGPGTRLTVL.